The 13 T cell receptor beta chains presented below share a single source sample, sequenced in a study of T-cell reconstitution after alpha-beta-depleted transplantation in children. It was with unique molecular identifiers that the TCRbeta library was prepared. TCRdb passed the PCR reads through MiXCR, listing each CDR3 protein once. There are about 540,000 distinct CDR3 sequences in the sample; over 25% occur only once, and around a third lies in the top ten. Sequencing was performed on PBMCs, taken before TCRalphabeta/CD19-depleted stem cell transplant. These receptor sequences come from a boy in the first two years of life with Wiskott-Aldrich syndrome, due to receive a stem cell transplant.

The gene calls are TRBV27 and TRBJ2-7; 8 bases fit TRBD2. The V gene end was trimmed by 0 bases and the J gene end by 4 bases; junction bases not matched to a gene: 5. Germline V gives CDR1 MNHEY, CDR2 SMNVEV (reference sequence). This CDR3 has 15 residues. CDR3 loop: CASSLSGRVRYEQYF. The CDR3, as DNA: TGTGCCAGCAGTTTATCCGGGAGGGTGCGGTACGAGCAGTACTTC.

The chain carries TRBV6-1 and TRBJ2-3, with 11 bases identical to TRBD2. This CDR3 comprises 17 residues. The V gene's germline CDR1 is MNHNS and CDR2 SASEGT. Trimming at V came to 4 bases and at J to 0 bases, leaving 6 bases not matched to a gene. The CDR3 sequence: CASSAPTSGISTDTQYF. CDR3 nucleotides: TGTGCCAGCAGTGCCCCGACTAGCGGGATTAGCACAGATACGCAGTATTTT.

The CDR3: CASSLGSVLLQFAHGYTF. The CDR3 DNA is TGTGCCAGCAGCCTCGGGAGCGTCTTACTCCAGTTTGCCCATGGCTACACCTTC. The V call is TRBV11-1, the J call TRBJ1-2; D is unresolved. CDR3 size: 18 residues. V lost 5 bases to trimming and J lost 6 bases, with 28 bases between them. CDR1 is SGHAT, CDR2 FQDESV, per germline (reference sequence).

This clonotype was seen a handful of times. CDR3 in amino acids: CASSGTGGGGTQYF. Here the CDR3 DNA reads TGTGCCAGCAGTGGTACGGGAGGCGGGGGGACCCAGTACTTC. The chain couples TRBV2 to TRBJ2-5, with 7 bases that match TRBD2. The length of the CDR3 is 14 residues. V was clipped by 4 bases and J by 7 bases; unmatched bases: 9. CDR1 and CDR2 from the germline V gene are SNHLY and FYNNEI.

This rearrangement joins TRBV5-1 to TRBJ1-1; the D is unclear. The germline gives CDR1 SGHRS, CDR2 YFSETQ. V was shortened by 0 bases and J by 0 bases, with 12 bases between the two germline ends. The CDR3 loop spans 16 amino acids. The CDR3 coding sequence is TGCGCCAGCAGCTTGGGACTGGAAAACATGAACACTGAAGCTTTCTTT. It specifies CASSLGLENMNTEAFF.

This clonotype showed up just a few times. The chain is built from TRBV5-6 and TRBJ2-4, with TRBD1 identical over 9 bases. The trim removed 0 bases at V and 6 bases at J, leaving 4 bases unmatched. CDR3 length equals 15 residues. Germline loops: CDR1 SGHDT, CDR2 YYEEEE. The CDR3 sequence is CASSLGTGAGNIQYF. The CDR3 coding sequence is TGTGCCAGCAGCTTGGGGACAGGGGCGGGAAACATTCAGTACTTC.

This clonotype was detected a few times. This chain uses TRBV29-1 with TRBJ1-2; TRBD1 aligns across 7 bases. Looked up from germline, CDR1 is SQVTM and CDR2 is ANQGSEA. Trimming cost V 5 bases and J 2 bases; bases outside gene matches: 8. The CDR3 is 14 residues long. The CDR3 coding sequence is TGCAGCGTTTCAGCCGGGACAGTGAACTATGGCTACACCTTC. Translation gives CSVSAGTVNYGYTF.

V gene TRBV19 combines with J gene TRBJ2-1; no reliable D call. The CDR3 runs to 16 residues. CDR1 is LNHDA and CDR2 is SQIVND in the germline V gene (reference sequence). V lost 5 bases, J lost 8 bases, and 22 bases lay in between. The DNA for the CDR3 is TGTGCCAGTAGTCTCCCTTGGATGGAATCCCTCCATGAGCAGTTCTTC. This translates into CASSLPWMESLHEQFF. Drawing the rest from reference TRBV19 and TRBJ2-1, the complete variable domain is DGGITQSPKYLFRKEGQNVTLSCEQNLNHDAMYWYRQDPGQGLRLIYYSQIVNDFQKGDIAEGYSVSREKKESFPLTVTSAQKNPTAFYLCASSLPWMESLHEQFFGPGTRLTVL.

This clonotype was observed a few times. The J gene is TRBJ2-5, the V gene TRBV7-8, with 9 bases fitting TRBD1. This CDR3 has 15 residues. V lost 3 bases and J lost 9; bases outside the gene matches: 11. Germline CDR1 reads SGHVS; CDR2 reads FQNEAQ. The CDR3 region has the DNA TGTGCCAGCAGCTTGGAGACAGGGGGTGCGGAGGCCCAGTACTTC. Translation: CASSLETGGAEAQYF.

The V call is TRBV29-1, the J call TRBJ2-7; 7 bases fit TRBD1. V lost 1 base to trimming and J lost 6 bases; unmatched junction nucleotides: 12. The CDR3 spans 15 residues. Germline V CDR1 and CDR2: SQVTM, ANQGSEA. The DNA for the CDR3 is TGCAGCGTTGAAGCCAGGGACAGCCCCGGGTTCGAGCAGTACTTC. It codes for CSVEARDSPGFEQYF.

There are a few counts of this clonotype. The rearrangement uses TRBV12-3 or TRBV12-4 and TRBJ1-1, with D possibly matching TRBD1 (5 bases). Trimming stripped 6 bases from V and 1 base from J, with 18 bases between. This CDR3 contains 16 residues. The CDR3 sequence: CASRGARGVGNTEAFF. The CDR3 DNA reads as TGTGCCAGCAGGGGAGCCCGGGGGGTAGGGAACACTGAAGCTTTCTTT.

The genes are TRBV7-9 and TRBJ1-1, with TRBD1 identical over 7 bases. The CDR3 loop spans 15 amino acids. Germline V gene data show CDR1 as SEHNR and CDR2 as FQNEAQ (reference sequence). Trimming took 5 bases from V and 5 from J; bases not matched to a gene: 11. CDR3: CASSAAQGRQTEAFF. CDR3 DNA sequence: TGTGCCAGCAGCGCCGCACAGGGGCGCCAAACTGAAGCTTTCTTT.

This rearrangement joins TRBV7-6 to TRBJ2-1; 8 nucleotides agree with TRBD1. The germline V gene has CDR1 SGHVS and CDR2 FNYEAQ. The CDR3 runs to 17 residues. J lost 9 bases, V lost 5 bases, and 18 bases had no gene match. The CDR3 sequence is CASSPTRPGQGLGEQFF. The CDR3 nucleotides are TGTGCCAGCAGCCCTACTCGCCCCGGACAGGGCTTAGGTGAGCAGTTCTTC.